This T cell receptor beta chain was recorded in a study of CD8 T cells in Susac syndrome (dated by TCRdb to between 2018 and 2021). Study-wide context: The study used repertoire sequencing to test whether antigen drove CD8+ T cell activation and differentiation in Susac syndrome.

On this clonotype: Its antigen specificity is not known. Base qualities are not at hand, and no much larger clone is one base apart.

As encoded in the germline V gene, CDR1 is SGHRS while CDR2 is YFSETQ. Including cysteine and phenylalanine, the CDR3 has 15 amino acids. Only the CDR3 region is kept as DNA, spanning 45 bases read in frame from base 1. Trimming at the junction amounts to 4 bases on V and 0 bases on J, and the germline ends lie 11 bases apart. High-throughput TCR beta sequencing profiled peripheral blood CD8+ and CD4+ T cells from healthy donors, Susac syndrome patients and multiple sclerosis patients. Healthy donors were included as age- and sex-matched controls. Bulk CD8+ and CD4+ T cells were purified by magnetic negative isolation, while CD8+ TEMRA cells were enriched using FACS. Blood was drawn into EDTA tubes, processed within 24 hours, and PBMCs were isolated by density gradient centrifugation. PBMCs intended for TCR sequencing were frozen in liquid nitrogen and were later thawed in a 37 degrees C water bath. Purity of sorted or isolated CD4+, CD8+ and CD8+ TEMRA cells was at least 90%.

RNA was extracted with the RNeasy kit and about 0.5 to 1 ug was reverse transcribed using random hexamers. TCR beta CDR3 regions were amplified with the immunoSEQ multiplex PCR assay covering 54 Vbeta and 13 Jbeta segments. Bias from PCR amplification was corrected by using a synthetic template baseline for primer optimization and for computational correction. In the original analysis: Only productive sequences were kept, with reads annotated to V, D and J genes according to IMGT and analyzed in immunoSEQ Analyzer. To calculate clonality, Shannon entropy was normalized by log2 of the number of productive unique sequences and then subtracted from one. Public and private clones were assessed among the 100 most prevalent clones of each patient and control. Susac-specific clones were defined as absent from healthy and MS cohorts, roughly 1,100 published viral clones and other ImmuneACCESS disease sequences. TCRdb handled the public reads itself, with Q25 trimming in fastp and clone calling in MiXCR, and kept productive beta chains. Rows matching on CDR3 protein sequence are summarized as one entry with the most common DNA and genes. These V and J calls originate from TCRdb's pipeline instead of the authors' own analysis. This sample lists about 200,000 distinct CDR3 sequences; roughly 94% were detected once. The top ten clones comprise about 0.095% of the sample.

Broader findings and caveats from the paper: The study acknowledged that relatively few individuals were included in the TCR sequencing and HLA analysis.

The sequence derives from a human donor in good health. The sequencing input was CD4+ T cells from PBMCs. In this chain, TRBV5-1 is recombined with TRBJ1-3, with the D gene too uncertain to name. This receptor has the CDR3 CASSLDGASGNTIYF. DNA sequence: TGCGCCAGCAGCCTGGACGGAGCCTCTGGAAACACCATATATTTT.